This T cell receptor (beta chain) derives from a study of blood T cell repertoires in COVID-19. Source study methods: Amplifying reference gene primers gave estimates of nucleated cell counts. The table came from immunoSEQ multiplex PCR; TCRdb's copy has only in-frame clones and leaves some out. V, J and clone size derive from that table, while D and trimming were established from the DNA sequence. The sample shows 200,000 to 300,000 clones, more than 75% of them seen only once. Germline V gives CDR1 LNHDA, CDR2 SQIVND (reference sequence). The germline V and J ends were trimmed by 7 bases and 3 bases, with 15 bases remaining between them. The CDR3 has 14 residues.

The receptor was derived from a woman younger than 30 who had recovered from COVID-19. Sequenced: PBMCs or T cells enriched from blood (not recorded which). The V gene is TRBV19, the J gene TRBJ1-2, with D possibly TRBD1 on 6 matching bases. The CDR3 spells CASIPNGGHYGYTF. In DNA, the CDR3 is TGTGCCAGTATTCCGAACGGGGGGCACTATGGCTACACCTTC. Supplemented by reference TRBV19 and TRBJ1-2, the full variable domain reads DGGITQSPKYLFRKEGQNVTLSCEQNLNHDAMYWYRQDPGQGLRLIYYSQIVNDFQKGDIAEGYSVSREKKESFPLTVTSAQKNPTAFYLCASIPNGGHYGYTFGSGTRLTVV.